These T cell receptor beta chains were read from a single sample in a study of control samples from healthy donors and cancer patients. Only in-frame clones appear in the TCRdb table, and some are missing; sequencing was by immunoSEQ multiplex PCR. The sample contains approximately 170,000 clones, roughly 90% of which appear only once. Sequencing was done on a sample of blood. These receptors were collected from a woman between 50 and 59 years old in good health. The CDR3 runs from the conserved cysteine through the conserved F or W. Fields, in order: clone size, V gene, J gene, D gene, CDR3 protein, CDR3 DNA. The D gene is left open where the match is weak. The size of a clone is reported for some rows only, either as once, few or many, or as a class for expanded clones.

abundance: -
v_gene: TRBV6-6
j_gene: TRBJ1-1
d_gene: TRBD1
CDR3aa: CASRTKPGTGAEAFF
CDR3nt: TGTGCCAGCAGAACAAAACCCGGGACAGGGGCTGAAGCTTTCTTT

abundance: -
v_gene: TRBV9
j_gene: TRBJ1-2
d_gene: -
CDR3aa: CASEGRGAEGYTF
CDR3nt: TGTGCCAGCGAGGGGAGGGGAGCAGAGGGCTACACCTTC

abundance: few
v_gene: TRBV5-1
j_gene: TRBJ2-5
d_gene: TRBD2
CDR3aa: CASSSRGGWAYQETQYF
CDR3nt: TGCGCCAGCAGCTCCCGGGGAGGGTGGGCTTACCAAGAGACCCAGTACTTC

abundance: -
v_gene: TRBV2
j_gene: TRBJ1-2
d_gene: TRBD1
CDR3aa: CASRLDRAGYTF
CDR3nt: TGTGCCAGCAGGTTGGACAGGGCTGGCTACACCTTC

abundance: -
v_gene: TRBV24-1
j_gene: TRBJ2-1
d_gene: TRBD1
CDR3aa: CATSEGTAYNEQFF
CDR3nt: TGTGCCACCAGTGAAGGGACAGCTTACAATGAGCAGTTCTTC

abundance: once
v_gene: TRBV7-3
j_gene: TRBJ2-1
d_gene: -
CDR3aa: CASSPGSDNEQFF
CDR3nt: TGTGCCAGCAGCCCCGGATCCGACAATGAGCAGTTCTTC

abundance: -
v_gene: TRBV5-6
j_gene: TRBJ2-7
d_gene: -
CDR3aa: CASSLRAYEQYF
CDR3nt: TGTGCCAGCAGCTTGAGAGCCTACGAGCAGTACTTC

abundance: -
v_gene: TRBV5-4
j_gene: TRBJ1-2
d_gene: TRBD1
CDR3aa: CASRPGQDYGYTF
CDR3nt: TGTGCCAGCAGGCCGGGACAGGACTATGGCTACACCTTC

abundance: -
v_gene: TRBV19
j_gene: TRBJ1-1
d_gene: -
CDR3aa: CASSIDPGGLGTEAFF
CDR3nt: TGTGCCAGTAGTATAGATCCCGGGGGCCTGGGGACTGAAGCTTTCTTT

abundance: -
v_gene: TRBV2
j_gene: TRBJ1-6
d_gene: -
CDR3aa: CASSEGRGKFSPLHF
CDR3nt: TGTGCCAGCAGTGAAGGCAGGGGCAAATTCTCACCCCTCCACTTT

abundance: -
v_gene: TRBV7-9
j_gene: TRBJ2-7
d_gene: TRBD2
CDR3aa: CASSSPSGLAGGTEQYF
CDR3nt: TGTGCCAGCAGCTCCCCCTCGGGACTAGCGGGAGGAACGGAGCAGTACTTC

abundance: -
v_gene: TRBV12-3/TRBV12-4
j_gene: TRBJ2-7
d_gene: -
CDR3aa: CASSLVGRYEQYF
CDR3nt: TGTGCCAGCAGTTTAGTAGGGAGGTACGAGCAGTACTTC

abundance: -
v_gene: TRBV9
j_gene: TRBJ2-2
d_gene: -
CDR3aa: CASSVAHGELFF
CDR3nt: TGTGCCAGCAGCGTAGCTCACGGGGAGCTGTTTTTT

abundance: -
v_gene: TRBV19
j_gene: TRBJ2-7
d_gene: TRBD2
CDR3aa: CASSKAPGTSRLYEQYF
CDR3nt: TGTGCCAGTAGTAAAGCGCCCGGGACTAGCAGACTTTACGAGCAGTACTTC

abundance: -
v_gene: TRBV4-2
j_gene: TRBJ1-5
d_gene: -
CDR3aa: CASSQDPKQGNQPQHF
CDR3nt: TGTGCCAGCAGCCAAGATCCCAAACAGGGAAATCAGCCCCAGCATTTT